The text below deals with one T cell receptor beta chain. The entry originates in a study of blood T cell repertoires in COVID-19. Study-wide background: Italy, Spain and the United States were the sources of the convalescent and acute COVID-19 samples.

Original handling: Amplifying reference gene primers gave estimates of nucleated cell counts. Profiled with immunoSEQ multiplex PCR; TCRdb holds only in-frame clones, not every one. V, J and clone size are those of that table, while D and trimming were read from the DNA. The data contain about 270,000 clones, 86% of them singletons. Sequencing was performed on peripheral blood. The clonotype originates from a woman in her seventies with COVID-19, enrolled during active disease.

CDR3 nucleotides: TGTGCCAGCAGCCCCCTAGGAGCGCAGTACTTC. It codes for CASSPLGAQYF. V and J are TRBV7-6 and TRBJ2-7; D unclear. This CDR3 has 11 amino acids. Trimming shortened V by 5 bases and J by 9 bases, and 11 bases separated the two germline ends. The germline V gene has CDR1 SGHVS and CDR2 FNYEAQ. Using reference TRBV7-6 and TRBJ2-7 for the parts outside the CDR3, the full variable domain is GAGVSQSPRYKVTKRGQDVALRCDPISGHVSLYWYRQALGQGPEFLTYFNYEAQQDKSGLPNDRFSAERPEGSISTLTIQRTEQRDSAMYRCASSPLGAQYFGPGTRLTVT.